The 32 T cell receptor beta chains below come from one sample, sequenced in a study of blood T cell repertoires in COVID-19. TCRdb's copy holds only in-frame clones and misses some; the assay was immunoSEQ multiplex PCR. The table includes fewer than 250,000 clones, about nine tenths detected once. The source material was PBMCs or T cells enriched from blood (not recorded which). The receptors come from a man aged 25-40 years in a cohort exposed to, infected with or recovered from COVID-19 (not recorded which).

The J gene is TRBJ2-4, the V gene TRBV14; no firm D call. The CDR3 has 14 amino acids. Trimming shortened V by 0 bases and J by 9 bases, and 12 bases separated the two germline ends. Germline loops: CDR1 SGHDN, CDR2 FVKESK. The CDR3 sequence: CASSQERTIGIQYF. Written as DNA, the CDR3 is TGTGCCAGCAGCCAAGAACGCACAATTGGCATTCAGTACTTC.

The gene calls are TRBV5-1 and TRBJ2-5; 7 bases line up with TRBD1. CDR3 size: 17 residues. Germline V gives CDR1 SGHRS, CDR2 YFSETQ. The trim removed 1 base at V and 2 bases at J, leaving 11 bases unmatched. The CDR3 loop reads CASSLTVWDSLQETQYF. The DNA for the CDR3 is TGCGCCAGCAGCTTGACTGTGTGGGACAGTCTTCAAGAGACCCAGTACTTC.

This clone is a singleton in its sample. V is TRBV13 and J is TRBJ2-7; D may be TRBD2 (6 bases). CDR1 is PRHDT, CDR2 FYEKMQ, per germline (reference sequence). CDR3 length: 13 residues. The V end lost 3 bases, the J end lost 4 bases, and 10 bases lay between the germline ends. For the CDR3, the DNA is TGTGCCAGCAGCTTTGGGGGGTTTTACGAGCAGTACTTC. This translates into CASSFGGFYEQYF.

This clone was picked up one time. The chain links TRBV9 to TRBJ2-5, with TRBD1 identical over 7 bases. The CDR3 runs 15 residues. V dropped 4 bases and J dropped 2; count of bases not matched to a gene: 8. Germline values: CDR1 SGDLS, CDR2 YYNGEE. CDR3 region: CASSPPTGVQETQYF. The CDR3 coding sequence is TGTGCCAGCAGCCCCCCTACAGGGGTTCAAGAGACCCAGTACTTC.

The V and J genes are TRBV6-2 or TRBV6-3 and TRBJ1-2, with 10 bases that match TRBD1. CDR3 size: 13 residues. Unmatched junction bases numbered 4, after V lost 4 bases and J lost 8 bases. Germline lookup yields CDR1 MNHEY and CDR2 SVGEGT. The CDR3 sequence is CASSFGTGVGYTF. The CDR3 DNA reads TGTGCCAGCAGTTTCGGGACAGGGGTCGGCTACACCTTC.

This sequence joins TRBV27 and TRBJ2-2; D gene ambiguous. In germline, CDR1 is MNHEY, CDR2 SMNVEV (reference sequence). V dropped 0 bases and J dropped 3 bases, with 5 bases sitting between them. The CDR3 has 14 amino acids. The CDR3 loop reads CASSLSEYTGELFF. The CDR3 DNA reads TGTGCCAGCAGTTTATCGGAGTACACCGGGGAGCTGTTTTTT.

This clone was detected only once. This rearrangement joins TRBV25-1 to TRBJ2-7; D is unresolved. The CDR3 extends over 12 amino acids. The germline V gene encodes CDR1 MGHDK and CDR2 SYGVNS. Trimming pared 8 bases from V and 0 bases from J, leaving 8 bases between. CDR3 region: CASGVSSYEQYF. The CDR3 DNA reads as TGTGCCAGCGGAGTGAGCTCCTACGAGCAGTACTTC.

A single count supports this clone. V gene TRBV10-3 combines with J gene TRBJ2-5; TRBD2 aligns across 10 bases. After removal of 6 bases from V and 5 bases from J, the junction contained 6 bases not matched to a gene. The CDR3 has 14 residues. Germline-derived CDR1 and CDR2 are ENHRY and SYGVKD. The CDR3 protein is CAIRGTSVQETQYF. The CDR3 DNA reads as TGTGCCATCAGGGGGACTAGCGTTCAGGAGACCCAGTACTTC.

This chain joins TRBV12-3 or TRBV12-4 and TRBJ1-5; no clear D gene. There are 13 residues in the CDR3. The V gene lost 6 bases and the J gene lost 5 bases, with 11 bases spanning the gap. CDR3 bases: TGTGCCAGCAGCCCGAAACCAGATCAGCCCCAGCATTTT. Its protein is CASSPKPDQPQHF.

The chain is built from TRBV10-2 and TRBJ2-3; 13 positions match TRBD2. The CDR3 has 16 amino acids. Germline V gives CDR1 WSHSY, CDR2 SAAADI. Trimming removed 7 bases from V and 4 bases from J; junction bases left unmatched: 8. The DNA for the CDR3 is TGCGCCAGCACCCCGGGACTAGCGGGACTGGCAGATACGCAGTATTTT. Translating it yields CASTPGLAGLADTQYF.

The V and J genes are TRBV14 and TRBJ1-2; 9 positions agree with TRBD1. Germline CDR1 is SGHDN and CDR2 is FVKESK. CDR3 length: 15 residues. V lost 3 bases and J lost 2; bases outside the gene matches: 4. CDR3 loop: CASSQYGTGNYGYTF. The DNA of the CDR3 is TGTGCCAGCAGCCAGTACGGGACAGGGAACTATGGCTACACCTTC.

This clone was recorded only once. Relative to the germline gene, one junction end is altered; a read error may explain this. This chain connects TRBV2 to TRBJ2-5; 8 bases are a match to TRBD2. The CDR3 sequence is 13 residues long. Germline CDR1 SNHLY, CDR2 FYNNEI. This chain's CDR3 is CASSDEIGSGRNF. The CDR3 bases are TGTGCCAGCAGTGATGAGATCGGAAGCGGGAGAAACTTC.

This rearrangement joins TRBV19 to TRBJ2-7; no firm D call. Germline V CDR1 and CDR2: LNHDA, SQIVND (reference sequence). This CDR3 comprises 14 residues. The V end lost 3 bases, the J end lost 2 bases, and 11 bases lay between the germline ends. The CDR3 coding sequence is TGTGCCAGTAGTATGAGTCAACGAACCTACGAGCAGTACTTC. This gives the protein CASSMSQRTYEQYF.

The rearrangement links TRBV6-2 or TRBV6-3 to TRBJ2-1; 12 nucleotides agree with TRBD1. The CDR3 spans 21 residues. With V trimmed by 4 bases and J by 2 bases, 18 bases remained unmatched. From germline, CDR1 is MNHEY and CDR2 SVGEGT. The CDR3 nucleotides read TGTGCCAGCAGTTCCTTTCCGCCGTTAAACCGGGACAGGGGGCCCTACAATGAGCAGTTCTTC. Translated, it gives CASSSFPPLNRDRGPYNEQFF.

V usage is TRBV15 and J usage is TRBJ2-1; perhaps TRBD2 as D (5 bases). This CDR3 comprises 16 residues. Germline CDR1 LNHNV, CDR2 YYDKDF (reference sequence). The V and J ends lost 0 bases and 2 bases respectively, with 11 bases between them. This CDR3 is CATSRDVATAYNEQFF. The CDR3 DNA reads as TGTGCCACCAGCAGAGATGTAGCGACCGCCTACAATGAGCAGTTCTTC.

This chain joins TRBV6-5 and TRBJ2-1; 11 nucleotides align to TRBD2. Germline lookup yields CDR1 MNHEY and CDR2 SVGAGI. J gave up 7 bases and V 6 bases, and 8 bases lay outside the gene matches. The CDR3 spans 15 residues. The CDR3 here is CASSLTSGDSNEQFF. CDR3 nucleotides: TGTGCCAGCAGCCTGACTAGCGGGGACAGTAATGAGCAGTTCTTC.

V and J are TRBV6-5 and TRBJ1-1; D gene ambiguous. CDR3 length equals 13 residues. V was pared by 6 bases and J by 0 bases, with 8 bases between. Germline loops: CDR1 MNHEY, CDR2 SVGAGI. CDR3 sequence: CASRLELNTEAFF. DNA for the CDR3: TGTGCCAGCAGGCTGGAGTTGAACACTGAAGCTTTCTTT.

This clone was detected only a few times. The V call is TRBV5-8, the J call TRBJ1-1, with unresolved D. The germline V gene has CDR1 SGHTS and CDR2 YDEGEE. The V end lost 0 bases, the J end lost 0 bases, and 9 bases lay between the germline ends. The CDR3 has 15 residues. The DNA of the CDR3 is TGTGCCAGCAGCTTGGTTGGAGGGATGAACACTGAAGCTTTCTTT. It encodes CASSLVGGMNTEAFF.

This sequence joins TRBV5-6 and TRBJ1-2; 9 bases match TRBD1. The CDR3 has 14 residues. Per the germline V gene, CDR1 is SGHDT and CDR2 is YYEEEE. V dropped 4 bases and J dropped 8; count of bases not matched to a gene: 9. The CDR3: CASSPGTGLVGYTF. The CDR3 nucleotides are TGTGCCAGCAGCCCGGGGACAGGGTTAGTAGGCTACACCTTC.

J is TRBJ2-7 and V is TRBV4-1, with 9 positions matching TRBD1. The CDR3 spans 14 residues. From germline, CDR1 is MGHRA and CDR2 YSYEKL. J was trimmed by 6 bases and V by 5 bases; bases with no gene match: 8. The CDR3: CASSAGTGLREQYF. As DNA, the CDR3 is TGCGCCAGCAGCGCCGGGACAGGGCTGCGCGAGCAGTACTTC.

This rearrangement joins TRBV18 to TRBJ2-5; possible D gene TRBD1, 6 bases. The CDR3 is made up of 16 amino acids. Deletions cut 5 bases from V and 5 bases from J, with 21 bases between. Germline assignment: CDR1 KGHSH and CDR2 LQKENI. Written as DNA, the CDR3 is TGTGCCAGCTCAAAAGCTTCAACCTGGGGGCGCGAGACCCAGTACTTC. It yields the protein CASSKASTWGRETQYF.

The chain recombines TRBV9 with TRBJ1-1; the D gene is possibly TRBD1 (5 bases). CDR3 length equals 14 residues. The germline V gene encodes CDR1 SGDLS and CDR2 YYNGEE. V was trimmed by 5 bases and J by 4 bases, leaving 15 bases between them. The CDR3 region is CASRFLVGGTEAFF. In DNA form, the CDR3 reads TGTGCCAGCAGATTTCTGGTGGGGGGCACTGAAGCTTTCTTT.

The J gene is TRBJ1-4, the V gene TRBV2; no clear D gene. Germline-derived CDR1 and CDR2 are SNHLY and FYNNEI. There are 15 residues in the CDR3. The ends were cut back, 2 bases at V and 8 bases at J, with 15 bases in the middle. CDR3 sequence: CASSERPGVREKLFF. The CDR3 nucleotides are TGTGCCAGCAGTGAACGGCCCGGGGTGAGGGAAAAACTGTTTTTT.

CDR3 amino acids: CASSQKKTGISTDTQYF. DNA of the CDR3: TGTGCCAGCAGCCAAAAAAAGACAGGGATCAGCACAGATACGCAGTATTTT. The chain links TRBV3-1 (or the pseudogene TRBV3-2) to TRBJ2-3; 7 bases match TRBD1. The CDR3 extends over 17 amino acids. V gave up 2 bases and J gave up 0 bases; unmatched junction bases: 8. Germline V CDR1 and CDR2: LGHDT, YNNKEL (reference sequence).

The rearrangement uses TRBV29-1 and TRBJ2-7, with 8 bases lining up with TRBD1. Germline CDR1 and CDR2: SQVTM and ANQGSEA. Trimming at V came to 3 bases and at J to 2 bases, leaving 6 bases not matched to a gene. The CDR3 has 14 residues. For the CDR3, the DNA is TGCAGCGTTGACTCCGGGACAGGAACCTACGAGCAGTACTTC. This translates into CSVDSGTGTYEQYF.

The chain has TRBV7-3 and TRBJ2-1, with D possibly matching TRBD2 (7 bases). CDR3 size: 15 residues. The germline V and J ends were trimmed by 4 bases and 1 base, with 11 bases remaining between them. Germline CDR1 and CDR2: SGHTA and FQGTGA. This chain's CDR3 is CASSSEGGSYNEQFF. CDR3 nucleotides: TGTGCCAGCAGCTCAGAGGGGGGGTCCTACAATGAGCAGTTCTTC.

The V gene is TRBV19, the J gene TRBJ2-7, with D tentatively TRBD1 (6 bases). The CDR3 has 13 residues. Trimming pared 4 bases from V and 5 bases from J, leaving 12 bases between. The germline V gene has CDR1 LNHDA and CDR2 SQIVND (reference sequence). CDR3 DNA sequence: TGTGCCAGTAGTAGTACAGGGTACAACGAGCAGTACTTC. Translation gives CASSSTGYNEQYF.

This chain connects TRBV19 to TRBJ2-3, with 15 bases aligning to TRBD2. The trim removed 4 bases at V and 1 base at J, leaving 6 bases unmatched. This CDR3 is 18 amino acids long. Germline V gene sequence: CDR1 LNHDA, CDR2 SQIVND (reference sequence). The CDR3 nucleotides are TGTGCCAGTAGTACGGGACTAGCGGGAGGCCGGCGCACAGATACGCAGTATTTT. Translated: CASSTGLAGGRRTDTQYF.

This clone was seen a single time. The chain recombines TRBV27 with TRBJ2-7; 9 bases are shared with TRBD1. Germline CDR1 and CDR2: MNHEY and SMNVEV (reference sequence). This CDR3 region has 14 residues. The V and J ends lost 5 bases and 0 bases, in that order; junction bases with no gene match: 2. The CDR3 DNA reads TGTGCCAGCAGTGACAGGGGGAGCTCCTACGAGCAGTACTTC. This codes for CASSDRGSSYEQYF.

This chain links TRBV4-2 with TRBJ2-7, with 8 bases fitting TRBD2. J gave up 3 bases and V 1 base, and 8 bases lay outside the gene matches. The CDR3 covers 16 residues. The germline V gene has CDR1 LGHNA and CDR2 YNFKEQ. In nucleotides, the CDR3 is TGTGCCAGCAGCCAAGCGGGTAGCGGGAACAACTACGAGCAGTACTTC. Amino acid sequence: CASSQAGSGNNYEQYF.

The gene calls are TRBV4-2 and TRBJ2-7; TRBD2 matches at 12 bases. The CDR3 covers 13 residues. CDR1 is LGHNA, CDR2 YNFKEQ, per germline. J gave up 7 bases and V 4 bases, and 2 bases lay outside the gene matches. The CDR3 reads CASSPGLAGEQYF. DNA of the CDR3: TGTGCCAGCAGCCCAGGACTAGCGGGAGAGCAGTACTTC.

The chain has TRBV28 and TRBJ1-3; D is possibly TRBD1 (5 bases). CDR3 length equals 14 residues. Germline V CDR1 and CDR2: MDHEN, SYDVKM. The V end lost 9 bases, the J end lost 2 bases, and 14 bases lay between the germline ends. CDR3 DNA sequence: TGTGCCAGTGAGAGCAGGGCAACTGGAAACACCATATATTTT. Its translation: CASESRATGNTIYF.